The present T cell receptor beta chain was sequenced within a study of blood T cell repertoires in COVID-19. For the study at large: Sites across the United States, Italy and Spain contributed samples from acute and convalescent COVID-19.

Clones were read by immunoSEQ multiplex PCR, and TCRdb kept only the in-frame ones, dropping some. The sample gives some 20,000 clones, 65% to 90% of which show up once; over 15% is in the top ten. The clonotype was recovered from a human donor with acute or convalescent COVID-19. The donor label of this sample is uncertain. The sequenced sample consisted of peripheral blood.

Here the CDR3 reads CASSGLSYEQYF. The CDR3, as DNA: TGTGCCAGCAGTGGACTTTCCTACGAGCAGTACTTC. J is TRBJ2-7 and V is TRBV25-1, with D uncertain. Germline V gives CDR1 MGHDK, CDR2 SYGVNS. Trimming pared 4 bases from V and 1 base from J, leaving 5 bases between. The CDR3 has 12 amino acids.